The 29 T cell receptor beta chains presented below share a single source sample, sequenced in a study of control samples from healthy donors and cancer patients. TCRdb's table, derived via immunoSEQ multiplex PCR, lists solely in-frame clones and lacks some. The sample gives over 110,000 clones, roughly 92% of which show up once; over 9% is in the top ten. Specimen: blood. The receptor source for this set is a man aged 25 to 40 in good health.

The V gene is TRBV10-3, the J gene TRBJ2-1; TRBD2 matches at 8 bases. The CDR3 runs to 17 residues. Per germline, CDR1 ENHRY and CDR2 SYGVKD. The ends lost 0 bases at V and 6 bases at J; junction bases unmatched: 10. The CDR3 bases are TGTGCCATCAGTGAGTCATCACGAGCGGGAGTATTCAATGAGCAGTTCTTC. Protein sequence: CAISESSRAGVFNEQFF.

The chain carries TRBV28 and TRBJ2-3, with D perhaps TRBD2 (6 bases). Trimming took 5 bases from V and 0 from J, leaving 12 bases between them. Germline CDR1 reads MDHEN; CDR2 reads SYDVKM. This CDR3 is 15 amino acids long. The CDR3: CASSRAGTSTDTQYF. CDR3 DNA sequence: TGTGCCAGCAGTCGGGCCGGGACTAGCACAGATACGCAGTATTTT. The full variable domain, completed using reference TRBV28 and TRBJ2-3, is DVKVTQSSRYLVKRTGEKVFLECVQDMDHENMFWYRQDPGLGLRLIYFSYDVKMKEKGDIPEGYSVSREKKERFSLILESASTNQTSMYLCASSRAGTSTDTQYFGPGTRLTVL.

The gene calls are TRBV10-3 and TRBJ2-3; 10 positions agree with TRBD1. The CDR3 has 17 amino acids. V shed 0 bases and J 5 bases; nucleotides not matched to a gene: 8. The germline V gene has CDR1 ENHRY and CDR2 SYGVKD. The CDR3 coding sequence is TGTGCCATCAGTGAGTCTCCGGGACAGGGGATCAGAGATACGCAGTATTTT. Its protein product is CAISESPGQGIRDTQYF.

The chain uses TRBV5-6 and TRBJ2-2; D gene ambiguous. Trimming cost V 2 bases and J 5 bases, with 16 bases left between them. Looked up from germline, CDR1 is SGHDT and CDR2 is YYEEEE. The CDR3 length is 16 residues. The CDR3 loop is CASSFSFRVLTGELFF. The CDR3 nucleotides read TGTGCCAGCAGCTTTTCCTTTCGAGTTTTAACCGGGGAGCTGTTTTTT.

This rearrangement joins TRBV6-5 to TRBJ1-4; D possibly corresponds to TRBD1 (5 bases). This CDR3 has 15 residues. The V gene's germline CDR1 is MNHEY and CDR2 SVGAGI. Trimming cost V 6 bases and J 7 bases, with 18 bases left between them. The CDR3 sequence is CASSQGEGGGEKLFF. The DNA for the CDR3 is TGTGCCAGCAGCCAAGGGGAGGGAGGTGGTGAAAAACTGTTTTTT.

The genes are TRBV5-1 and TRBJ1-6; a weak D match, TRBD1 (6 bases). The V gene lost 0 bases and the J gene lost 4 bases, with 8 bases spanning the gap. Germline CDR1 and CDR2: SGHRS and YFSETQ. CDR3 length equals 15 residues. The CDR3 coding sequence is TGCGCCAGCAGCTTGGCCACAGGGTATAATTCACCCCTCCACTTT. Translation: CASSLATGYNSPLHF. Together with reference TRBV5-1 and TRBJ1-6, the CDR3 gives the full variable domain: KAGVTQTPRYLIKTRGQQVTLSCSPISGHRSVSWYQQTPGQGLQFLFEYFSETQRNKGNFPGRFSGRQFSNSRSEMNVSTLELGDSALYLCASSLATGYNSPLHFGNGTRLTVT.

The chain combines TRBV7-2 with TRBJ1-1; D is unresolved. There are 14 residues in the CDR3. Per germline, CDR1 SGHTA and CDR2 FQGNSA. Trimming cost V 0 bases and J 4 bases, with 9 bases left between them. The CDR3 here is CASSLALAGTEAFF. In DNA form, the CDR3 reads TGTGCCAGCAGCTTAGCGCTGGCAGGCACTGAAGCTTTCTTT. Combining the CDR3 with reference TRBV7-2 and TRBJ1-1 gives the whole variable domain GAGVSQSPSNKVTEKGKDVELRCDPISGHTALYWYRQSLGQGLEFLIYFQGNSAPDKSGLPSDRFSAERTGGSVSTLTIQRTQQEDSAVYLCASSLALAGTEAFFGQGTRLTVV.

The chain couples TRBV20-1 to TRBJ2-1; D gene unclear. The germline V gene has CDR1 DFQATT and CDR2 SNEGSKA (reference sequence). The length of the CDR3 is 11 residues. Trimming shortened V by 1 base and J by 4 bases, and 2 bases separated the two germline ends. CDR3 nucleotide sequence: TGCAGTGCTAGAGGGTACAATGAGCAGTTCTTC. Translated, it gives CSARGYNEQFF.

J is TRBJ2-4 and V is TRBV10-3, with a weak D call TRBD2 (5 bases). Looked up from germline, CDR1 is ENHRY and CDR2 is SYGVKD. The CDR3 has 12 residues. Trimming pared 11 bases from V and 6 bases from J, leaving 14 bases between. CDR3 bases: TGTGCCGAGGGCAGAATCATAAACATTCAGTACTTC. It translates to CAEGRIINIQYF.

This chain connects TRBV7-2 to TRBJ1-2; tentatively, D is TRBD1 (5 bases). Germline CDR1 and CDR2: SGHTA and FQGNSA. This CDR3 is built from 15 residues. V was shortened by 0 bases and J by 7 bases, with 15 bases between the two germline ends. The chain's CDR3 is CASSLAWGRARGYTF. The CDR3, as DNA: TGTGCCAGCAGCTTAGCTTGGGGCAGGGCGCGTGGCTACACCTTC. The full variable domain, rest sourced from reference TRBV7-2 and TRBJ1-2, is GAGVSQSPSNKVTEKGKDVELRCDPISGHTALYWYRQSLGQGLEFLIYFQGNSAPDKSGLPSDRFSAERTGGSVSTLTIQRTQQEDSAVYLCASSLAWGRARGYTFGSGTRLTVV.

The gene calls are TRBV28 and TRBJ1-5, with 7 nucleotides matching TRBD1. The CDR3 spans 15 residues. The germline gives CDR1 MDHEN, CDR2 SYDVKM. After removal of 3 bases from V and 5 bases from J, the junction contained 7 bases not matched to a gene. The CDR3, as DNA: TGTGCCAGCAGTTTGGGGAGGGGGCTAGATCAGCCCCAGCATTTT. Translating it yields CASSLGRGLDQPQHF.

This rearrangement joins TRBV30 to TRBJ1-3; TRBD1 is a possible D gene (5 bases). Germline-derived CDR1 and CDR2 are GTSNPN and SVGIG (reference sequence). This CDR3 has 12 amino acids. V lost 5 bases, J lost 8 bases, and 13 bases lay in between. The CDR3 nucleotides are TGTGCCTGGGGGGGAACTGGGGACACCATATATTTT. Its protein product is CAWGGTGDTIYF.

This chain joins TRBV6-6 and TRBJ2-3, with 11 bases fitting TRBD2. Germline V lookup: CDR1 MNHNY, CDR2 SVGAGI (reference sequence). J lost 0 bases, V lost 5 bases, and 7 bases had no gene match. This CDR3 is built from 17 residues. DNA of the CDR3: TGTGCCAGCAGTCTAGCGGGAGGTACCCTTAGCACAGATACGCAGTATTTT. Its translation is CASSLAGGTLSTDTQYF.

The J gene is TRBJ2-1, the V gene TRBV6-1; D perhaps matches TRBD1 (5 bases). CDR1 and CDR2 (germline): MNHNS, SASEGT. The CDR3 length is 13 residues. V was cut by 5 bases and J by 3 bases, with 8 bases left in between. The CDR3 DNA reads TGTGCCAGCAGTTATCAGGGCTACAATGAGCAGTTCTTC. Its translation: CASSYQGYNEQFF.

The gene calls are TRBV6-1 and TRBJ2-3; D is undetermined. The CDR3 has 14 amino acids. V shed 2 bases and J shed 1 base, with 7 bases lying between them. CDR1 is MNHNS, CDR2 SASEGT, per germline. This chain's CDR3 is CASSEQDGTDTQYF. The CDR3 region has the DNA TGTGCCAGCAGTGAACAGGACGGCACAGATACGCAGTATTTT.

V and J are TRBV2 and TRBJ2-1; TRBD2 aligns across 7 bases. There are 14 residues in the CDR3. J gave up 13 bases and V 7 bases, and 16 bases lay outside the gene matches. Germline CDR1 and CDR2: SNHLY and FYNNEI. CDR3 in amino acids: CASISSGAGFYQFF. The CDR3, as DNA: TGTGCCAGCATTTCCAGCGGGGCAGGGTTTTATCAGTTCTTC.

The V gene is TRBV28, the J gene TRBJ2-1; 11 nucleotides align to TRBD2. Trimming cost V 5 bases and J 5 bases; bases outside gene matches: 2. In germline, CDR1 is MDHEN, CDR2 SYDVKM. This CDR3 comprises 14 residues. This CDR3 reads CASSMTSGNNEQFF. The CDR3 DNA follows: TGTGCCAGCAGTATGACTAGCGGGAACAATGAGCAGTTCTTC.

This clone appeared a single time. This chain links TRBV20-1 with TRBJ1-1; TRBD1 matches at 10 bases. Per the germline V gene, CDR1 is DFQATT and CDR2 is SNEGSKA (reference sequence). The CDR3 length is 15 residues. J was trimmed by 3 bases and V by 3 bases; bases with no gene match: 7. The CDR3 loop is CSASDRGQWDTEAFF. The CDR3 DNA follows: TGCAGTGCTAGTGACAGGGGGCAATGGGACACTGAAGCTTTCTTT.

CDR3 bases: TGTGCCAGCGAGGCGGGAGGTTCGAACACCGGGGAGCTGTTTTTT. Amino acid sequence: CASEAGGSNTGELFF. The chain carries TRBV28 and TRBJ2-2, with 8 bases identical to TRBD2. With V trimmed by 8 bases and J by 0 bases, 5 bases remained unmatched. Germline V gene lookup returns CDR1 MDHEN and CDR2 SYDVKM. The CDR3 runs 15 residues.

The rearrangement links TRBV19 to TRBJ1-1; D ambiguous. CDR1 is LNHDA, CDR2 SQIVND, per germline (reference sequence). This CDR3 region has 17 residues. V was shortened by 7 bases and J by 5 bases, with 26 bases between the two germline ends. The CDR3 loop reads CASMRRTVGGIWTEAFF. The DNA for the CDR3 is TGTGCCAGTATGAGGCGCACAGTGGGAGGAATATGGACTGAAGCTTTCTTT.

The V gene is TRBV6-6, the J gene TRBJ2-7; 9 positions match TRBD2. The CDR3 covers 14 residues. Germline CDR1 is MNHNY and CDR2 is SVGAGI (reference sequence). With 6 bases clipped from V and 1 base from J, the junction kept 4 bases outside the gene matches. CDR3 nucleotide sequence: TGTGCCAGCAGGCTTAGCGGGAGTTCCTACGAGCAGTACTTC. Translating it yields CASRLSGSSYEQYF.

The chain joins TRBV4-1 to TRBJ2-7; D possibly corresponds to TRBD1 (6 bases). CDR3 length: 15 residues. Germline CDR1 MGHRA, CDR2 YSYEKL. V lost 4 bases and J 3 bases, leaving 16 bases between the germline ends. CDR3 sequence reads: CASSRAPGDVYEQYF. CDR3 DNA sequence: TGCGCCAGCAGCCGGGCTCCAGGGGACGTCTACGAGCAGTACTTC.

The chain employs TRBV3-1 (or the pseudogene TRBV3-2) and TRBJ2-5, with 12 bases fitting TRBD2. The V and J ends lost 1 base and 4 bases, in that order; junction bases with no gene match: 4. The germline CDR1 and CDR2 sequences are LGHDT and YNNKEL (reference sequence). This CDR3 region has 16 residues. The CDR3, as DNA: TGTGCCAGCAGCCAAGTTAAACTAGCGGGAGGAGAGACCCAGTACTTC. Its protein product is CASSQVKLAGGETQYF.

The chain recombines TRBV5-4 with TRBJ2-1, with a tentative D call TRBD2 (6 bases). Germline CDR1 is SGHNT and CDR2 is YYREEE (reference sequence). The CDR3 consists of 12 residues. V lost 5 bases and J lost 8, with 11 bases in between. This CDR3 is CASSRAGYEQFF. CDR3 coding DNA: TGTGCCAGCAGTAGGGCGGGATATGAGCAGTTCTTC.

This clone was observed once. The chain links TRBV29-1 to TRBJ1-2, with D unclear. There are 14 residues in the CDR3. The germline gives CDR1 SQVTM, CDR2 ANQGSEA. V was pared by 4 bases and J by 0 bases, with 12 bases between. Here the CDR3 reads CSVVTLQANYGYTF. CDR3 bases: TGCAGCGTTGTAACATTACAAGCTAACTATGGCTACACCTTC. The entire variable domain, with the rest obtained from reference TRBV29-1 and TRBJ1-2, is as follows: SAVISQKPSRDICQRGTSLTIQCQVDSQVTMMFWYRQQPGQSLTLIATANQGSEATYESGFVIDKFPISRPNLTFSTLTVSNMSPEDSSIYLCSVVTLQANYGYTFGSGTRLTVV.

The chain uses TRBV28 and TRBJ2-1, with 12 bases matching TRBD2. The CDR3 has 16 residues. The trim removed 4 bases at V and 8 bases at J, leaving 9 bases unmatched. Germline CDR1 and CDR2: MDHEN and SYDVKM. The CDR3 DNA sequence: TGTGCCAGCAGTTCTCGGACTAGCGGGAACATTGATGAGCAGTTCTTC. This sequence encodes CASSSRTSGNIDEQFF. Complete variable domain (other parts from reference TRBV28 and TRBJ2-1): DVKVTQSSRYLVKRTGEKVFLECVQDMDHENMFWYRQDPGLGLRLIYFSYDVKMKEKGDIPEGYSVSREKKERFSLILESASTNQTSMYLCASSSRTSGNIDEQFFGPGTRLTVL.

J is TRBJ1-5 and V is TRBV28, with 8 bases matching TRBD1. J lost 4 bases, V lost 2 bases, and 1 base had no gene match. The CDR3 runs 14 residues. The germline V gene encodes CDR1 MDHEN and CDR2 SYDVKM. Written as DNA, the CDR3 is TGTGCCAGCAGTTTAGGACAGGGAAATCAGCCCCAGCATTTT. Translating gives CASSLGQGNQPQHF.

The chain combines TRBV30 with TRBJ1-2; 7 bases are shared with TRBD1. There are 12 residues in the CDR3. V shed 4 bases and J 4 bases; nucleotides not matched to a gene: 3. CDR1 and CDR2 from the germline V gene are GTSNPN and SVGIG (reference sequence). In nucleotides, the CDR3 is TGTGCCTGGACCCCAGGGGGCTATGGCTACACCTTC. This translates into CAWTPGGYGYTF.

The chain carries TRBV14 and TRBJ2-1, with a tentative D call TRBD2 (6 bases). The CDR3 sequence is 14 residues long. The germline gives CDR1 SGHDN, CDR2 FVKESK. V was trimmed by 0 bases and J by 6 bases, leaving 9 bases between them. CDR3 in DNA: TGTGCCAGCAGCCAAGACGGGAGCGTCAATGAGCAGTTCTTC. Its translation is CASSQDGSVNEQFF. The full variable domain, with the rest looked up from reference TRBV14 and TRBJ2-1, is EAGVTQFPSHSVIEKGQTVTLRCDPISGHDNLYWYRRVMGKEIKFLLHFVKESKQDESGMPNNRFLAERTGGTYSTLKVQPAELEDSGVYFCASSQDGSVNEQFFGPGTRLTVL.